The rows below give T cell receptor beta chains drawn from one sample of a study of T cells in Graves' hyperthyroidism and ophthalmopathy. TCRdb re-called the multiplex PCR reads through MiXCR, storing one row per CDR3 protein. The top ten hold 40% to 45% of the sample, which has 350,000 to 400,000 distinct CDR3 sequences, 18% seen once. Sequenced input: blood. The origin of the receptors is a man younger than 35 with Graves' ophthalmopathy. CDR3s include the opening cysteine and the closing phenylalanine or tryptophan. The D gene is left open where the match is weak. Clone size is shown for a subset of rows, as once, few, many or a class of expanded clone.

TRBV5-5	NA	TRBJ1-2	many	CASSFGQYSTF	TGTGCCAGCAGCTTTGGGCAGTACAGCACCTTC
TRBV9	NA	TRBJ1-1	NA	CASSSHGQLNTEAFF	TGTGCCAGCAGCAGTCACGGACAACTTAACACTGAAGCTTTCTTT
TRBV7-6	TRBD2	TRBJ2-7	NA	CASSQGLAGDLTYEQYF	TGTGCCAGCAGCCAGGGACTAGCGGGGGATCTGACCTACGAGCAGTACTTC
TRBV11-2	TRBD1	TRBJ2-1	many	CASSTLEGQGSFNEQFF	TGTGCCAGCAGTACCTTGGAGGGACAGGGGTCCTTCAATGAGCAGTTCTTC
TRBV18	NA	TRBJ1-6	many	CASSPQTGNSPLHF	TGTGCCAGCTCACCACAGACGGGTAATTCACCCCTCCACTTT
TRBV7-9	NA	TRBJ2-7	many	CASSDLKTAYEQYF	TGTGCCAGCAGCGACCTTAAGACAGCCTACGAGCAGTACTTC
TRBV5-1	NA	TRBJ1-1	many	CASSLAGGELNTEAFF	TGCGCCAGCAGCTTGGCCGGTGGGGAGCTGAACACTGAAGCTTTCTTT
TRBV6-1	TRBD2	TRBJ2-7	many	CASNIGGLARSSYEQYF	TGTGCCAGCAATATAGGGGGACTAGCGAGGAGCTCCTACGAGCAGTACTTC
TRBV28	NA	TRBJ1-2	many	CASKLQGYGYTF	TGTGCCAGCAAACTCCAGGGCTATGGCTACACCTTC
TRBV11-2	TRBD2	TRBJ2-1	NA	CASSHLAGFWNEQFF	TGTGCCAGCAGCCACCTAGCGGGGTTCTGGAATGAGCAGTTCTTC
TRBV18	NA	TRBJ1-4	many	CASSPPPGPGEKLFF	TGTGCCAGCTCACCACCCCCAGGCCCGGGGGAAAAACTGTTTTTT
TRBV6-4	NA	TRBJ1-1	few	CASRLGVWTEAFF	TGTGCCAGCCGTTTGGGGGTTTGGACTGAAGCTTTCTTT